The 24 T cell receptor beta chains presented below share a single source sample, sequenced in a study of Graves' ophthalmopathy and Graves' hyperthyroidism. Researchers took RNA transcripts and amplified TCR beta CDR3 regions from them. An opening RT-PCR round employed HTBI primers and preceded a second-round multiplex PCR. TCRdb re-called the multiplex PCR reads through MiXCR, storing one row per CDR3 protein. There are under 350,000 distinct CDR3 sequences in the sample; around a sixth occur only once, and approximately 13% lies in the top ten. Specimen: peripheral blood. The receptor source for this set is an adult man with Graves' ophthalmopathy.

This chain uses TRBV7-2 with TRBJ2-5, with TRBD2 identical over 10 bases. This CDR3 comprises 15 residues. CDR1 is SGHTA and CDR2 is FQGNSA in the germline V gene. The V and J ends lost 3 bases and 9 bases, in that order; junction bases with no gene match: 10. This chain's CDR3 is CASSFDASGSMAQYF. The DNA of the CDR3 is TGTGCCAGCAGCTTCGATGCTAGCGGGAGTATGGCCCAGTACTTC.

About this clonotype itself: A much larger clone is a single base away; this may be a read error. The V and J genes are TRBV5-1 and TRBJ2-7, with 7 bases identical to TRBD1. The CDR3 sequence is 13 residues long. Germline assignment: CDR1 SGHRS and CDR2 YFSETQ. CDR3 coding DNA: TGCGCCATCAGCTTTCGGACAGGATACGAGCAGTACTTC. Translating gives CAISFRTGYEQYF.

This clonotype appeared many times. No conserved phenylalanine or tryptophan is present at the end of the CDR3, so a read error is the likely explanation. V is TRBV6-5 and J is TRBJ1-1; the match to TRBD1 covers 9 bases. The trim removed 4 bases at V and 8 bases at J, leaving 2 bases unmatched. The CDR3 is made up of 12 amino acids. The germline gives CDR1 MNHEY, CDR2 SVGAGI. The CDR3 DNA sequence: TGTGCCAGCAGTTCGGGACAGGGCGAAGCTTTCGTT. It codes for CASSSGQGEAFV.

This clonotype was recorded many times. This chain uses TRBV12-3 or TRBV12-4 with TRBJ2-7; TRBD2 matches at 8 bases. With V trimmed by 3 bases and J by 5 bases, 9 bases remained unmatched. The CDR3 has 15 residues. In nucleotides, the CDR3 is TGTGCCAGCAGTTTGGTCGGGCGGGGGGCCCACGAGCAGTACTTC. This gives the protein CASSLVGRGAHEQYF.

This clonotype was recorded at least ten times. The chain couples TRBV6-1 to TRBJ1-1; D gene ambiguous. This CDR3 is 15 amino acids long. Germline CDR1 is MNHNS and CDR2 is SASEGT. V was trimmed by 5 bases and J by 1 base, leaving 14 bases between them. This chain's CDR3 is CASSPFEPGNTEAFF. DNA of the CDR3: TGTGCCAGCAGTCCATTTGAGCCGGGGAACACTGAAGCTTTCTTT.

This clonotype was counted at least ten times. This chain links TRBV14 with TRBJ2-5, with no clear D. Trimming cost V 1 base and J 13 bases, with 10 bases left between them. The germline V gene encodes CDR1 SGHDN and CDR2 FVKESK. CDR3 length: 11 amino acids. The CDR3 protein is CASSQGPKGYF. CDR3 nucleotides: TGTGCCAGCAGCCAAGGGCCAAAGGGGTACTTC.

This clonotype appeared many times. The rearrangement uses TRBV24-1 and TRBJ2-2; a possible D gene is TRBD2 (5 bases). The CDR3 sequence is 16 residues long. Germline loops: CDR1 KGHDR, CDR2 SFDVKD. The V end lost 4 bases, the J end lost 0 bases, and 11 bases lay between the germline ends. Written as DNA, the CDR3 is TGTGCCACCAGTGACTTTGGGAGTGCGAACACCGGGGAGCTGTTTTTT. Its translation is CATSDFGSANTGELFF.

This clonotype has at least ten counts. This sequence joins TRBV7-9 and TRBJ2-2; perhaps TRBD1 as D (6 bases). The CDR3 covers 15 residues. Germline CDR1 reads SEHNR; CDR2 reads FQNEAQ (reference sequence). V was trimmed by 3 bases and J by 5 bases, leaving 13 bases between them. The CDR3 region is CASSFNTGRTGELFF. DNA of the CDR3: TGTGCCAGCAGCTTTAATACAGGGCGGACCGGGGAGCTGTTTTTT.

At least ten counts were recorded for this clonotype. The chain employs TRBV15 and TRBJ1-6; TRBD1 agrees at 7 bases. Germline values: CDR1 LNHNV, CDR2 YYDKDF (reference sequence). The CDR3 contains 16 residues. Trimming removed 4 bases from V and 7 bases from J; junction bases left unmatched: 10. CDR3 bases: TGTGCCACCAGCACTTTGCGACAGGGAGGGAATTCACCCCTCCACTTT. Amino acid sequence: CATSTLRQGGNSPLHF.

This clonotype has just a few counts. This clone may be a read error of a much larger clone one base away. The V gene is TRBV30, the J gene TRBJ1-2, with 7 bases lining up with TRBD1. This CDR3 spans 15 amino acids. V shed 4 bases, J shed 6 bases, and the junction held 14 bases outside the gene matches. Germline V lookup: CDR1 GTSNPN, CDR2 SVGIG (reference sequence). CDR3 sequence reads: CAWIVPRQGTDGYTF. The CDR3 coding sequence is TGTGCCTGGATTGTCCCCCGACAGGGAACAGATGGCTACACCTTC.

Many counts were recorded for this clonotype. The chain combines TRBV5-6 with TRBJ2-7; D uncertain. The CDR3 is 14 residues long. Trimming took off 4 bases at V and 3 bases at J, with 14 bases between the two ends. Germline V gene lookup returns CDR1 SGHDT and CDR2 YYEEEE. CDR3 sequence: CASSLPLGHYEQYF. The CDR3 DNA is TGTGCCAGCAGCCTGCCTCTAGGCCACTACGAGCAGTACTTC.

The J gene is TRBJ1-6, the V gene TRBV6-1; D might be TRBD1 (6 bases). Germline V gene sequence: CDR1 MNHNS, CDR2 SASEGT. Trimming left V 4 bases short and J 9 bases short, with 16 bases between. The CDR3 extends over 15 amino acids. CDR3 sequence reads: CASSVQTGSGSPLHF. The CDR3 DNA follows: TGTGCCAGCAGTGTACAGACAGGATCTGGTTCACCCCTCCACTTT.

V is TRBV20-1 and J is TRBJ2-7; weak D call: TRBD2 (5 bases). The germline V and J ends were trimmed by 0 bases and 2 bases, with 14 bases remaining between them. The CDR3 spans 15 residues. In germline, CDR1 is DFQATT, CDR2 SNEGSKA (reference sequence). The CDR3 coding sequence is TGCAGTGCTAGAGAACTCGGGAAAACCGCCTACGAGCAGTACTTC. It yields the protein CSARELGKTAYEQYF.

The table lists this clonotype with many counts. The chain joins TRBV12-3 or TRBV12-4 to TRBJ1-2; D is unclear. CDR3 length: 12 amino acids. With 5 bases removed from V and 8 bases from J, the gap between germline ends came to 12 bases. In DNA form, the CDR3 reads TGTGCCAGCAGTGTGAAGGGTGGCGGCTACACCTTC. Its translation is CASSVKGGGYTF.

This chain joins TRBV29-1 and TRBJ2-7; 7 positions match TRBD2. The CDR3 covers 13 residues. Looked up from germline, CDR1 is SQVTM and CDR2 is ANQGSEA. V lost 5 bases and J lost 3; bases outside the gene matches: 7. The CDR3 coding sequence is TGCAGCGTTAGCGGGGTCAACCGCTACGAGCAGTACTTC. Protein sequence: CSVSGVNRYEQYF.

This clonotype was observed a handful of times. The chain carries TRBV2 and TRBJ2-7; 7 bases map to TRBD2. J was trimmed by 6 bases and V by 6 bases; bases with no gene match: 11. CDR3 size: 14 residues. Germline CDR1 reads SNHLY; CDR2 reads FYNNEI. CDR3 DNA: TGTGCCAGCAGCCTAGGACGCCCGGGGGGCGAGCAGTACTTC. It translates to CASSLGRPGGEQYF.

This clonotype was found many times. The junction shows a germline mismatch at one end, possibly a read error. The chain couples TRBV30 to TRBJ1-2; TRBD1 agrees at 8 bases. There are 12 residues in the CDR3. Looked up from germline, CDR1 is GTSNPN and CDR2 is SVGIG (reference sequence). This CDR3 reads CAWSPGQANYHF. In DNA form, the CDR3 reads TGTGCCTGGAGTCCGGGACAGGCTAATTACCACTTC. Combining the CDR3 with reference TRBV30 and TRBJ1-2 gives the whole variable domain SQTIHQWPATLVQPVGSPLSLECTVEGTSNPNLYWYRQAAGRGLQLLFYSVGIGQISSEVPQNLSASRPQDRQFILSSKKLLLSDSGFYLCAWSPGQANYHFGSGTRLTVV.

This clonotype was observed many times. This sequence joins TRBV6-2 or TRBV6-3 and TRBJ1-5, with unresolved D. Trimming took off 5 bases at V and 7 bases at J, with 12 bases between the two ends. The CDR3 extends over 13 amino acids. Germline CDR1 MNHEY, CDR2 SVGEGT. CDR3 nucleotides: TGTGCCAGCAGTCCCCACCCTGGGCAGCCCCAGCATTTT. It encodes CASSPHPGQPQHF.

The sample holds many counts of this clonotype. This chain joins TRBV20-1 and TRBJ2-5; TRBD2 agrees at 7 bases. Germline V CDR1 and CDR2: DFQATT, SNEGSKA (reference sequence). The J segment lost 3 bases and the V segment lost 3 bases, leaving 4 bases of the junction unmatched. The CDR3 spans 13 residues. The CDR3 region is CSASYLAEETQYF. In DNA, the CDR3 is TGCAGTGCTAGTTATCTAGCGGAAGAGACCCAGTACTTC.

Here the CDR3 reads CASSTIPGFTYEQYF. CDR3 DNA sequence: TGTGCCAGCAGTACGATCCCGGGTTTCACCTACGAGCAGTACTTC. The chain has TRBV11-2 and TRBJ2-7; D is unclear. This CDR3 is 15 amino acids long. V shed 6 bases and J shed 2 bases, with 17 bases lying between them. Per the germline V gene, CDR1 is SGHAT and CDR2 is FQNNGV.

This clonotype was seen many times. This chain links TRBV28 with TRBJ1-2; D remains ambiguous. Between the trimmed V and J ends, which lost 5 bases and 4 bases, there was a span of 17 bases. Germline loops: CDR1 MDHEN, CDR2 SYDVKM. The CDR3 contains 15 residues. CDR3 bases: TGTGCCAGCAGTACCCCAGGAAGGGTGGTCTATGGCTACACCTTC. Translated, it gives CASSTPGRVVYGYTF.

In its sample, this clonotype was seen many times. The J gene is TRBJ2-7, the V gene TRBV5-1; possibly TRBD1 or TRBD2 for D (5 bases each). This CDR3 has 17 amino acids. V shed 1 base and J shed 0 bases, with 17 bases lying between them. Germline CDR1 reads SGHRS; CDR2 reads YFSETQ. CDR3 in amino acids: CASSLRLGDLSSYEQYF. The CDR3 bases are TGCGCCAGCAGCTTGAGGCTGGGGGATTTATCCTCCTACGAGCAGTACTTC.

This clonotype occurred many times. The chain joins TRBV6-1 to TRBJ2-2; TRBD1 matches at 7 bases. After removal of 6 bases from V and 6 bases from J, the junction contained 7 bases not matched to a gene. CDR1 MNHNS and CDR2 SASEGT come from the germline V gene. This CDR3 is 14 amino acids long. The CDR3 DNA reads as TGTGCCAGCAGGGAATACAGGGGTTCCGGGGAGCTGTTTTTT. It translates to CASREYRGSGELFF.

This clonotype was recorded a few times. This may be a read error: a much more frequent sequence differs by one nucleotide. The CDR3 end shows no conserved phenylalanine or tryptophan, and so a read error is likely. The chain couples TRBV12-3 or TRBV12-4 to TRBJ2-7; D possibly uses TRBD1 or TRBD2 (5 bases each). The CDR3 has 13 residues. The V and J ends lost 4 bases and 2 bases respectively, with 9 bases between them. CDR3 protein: CASSSQGPYEQYL. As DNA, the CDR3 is TGTGCCAGCAGTTCCCAGGGACCCTACGAGCAGTACTTA.